This T cell receptor beta chain was documented in a study of blood T cells in healthy people across ages. Samples each had at least 5 micrograms of total RNA extracted. Germline V gene sequence: CDR1 DFQATT, CDR2 SNEGSKA (reference sequence). This CDR3 comprises 16 residues. V lost 2 bases to trimming and J lost 4 bases, with 18 bases between them. Then a second PCR, running about 7 to 11 cycles, was carried out with a sample-barcoded 5' primer and a J-beta primer mix. TCRdb re-called the 5' RACE reads through MiXCR, storing one row per CDR3 protein. The sample has about 640,000 distinct CDR3 sequences; under 70% are singletons.

The TCR sequence derives from a man between 60 and 75 years old in good health. The sample was blood. The chain carries TRBV20-1 and TRBJ2-1; D could derive from TRBD1 or TRBD2 (5 bases each). CDR3 region: CSARSGGQGRYNEQFF. The DNA of the CDR3 is TGCAGTGCTAGATCCGGCGGGCAGGGACGTTACAATGAGCAGTTCTTC.